This T cell receptor (beta chain) was retrieved from a study of blood T cell repertoires in COVID-19. Looking at the study overall: Italy, Spain and the United States were the sources of the convalescent and acute COVID-19 samples. PBMCs, B-cell-depleted T cells, or T cells were the source of the cDNA or gDNA that made up the material.

Per the original methods: For nucleated cells, counts were estimated from reference gene primer amplification. Profiling relied on immunoSEQ multiplex PCR, and the TCRdb table lists in-frame clones only, not all of them. The V and J calls and clone size were taken over from that table, and D and trimming were inferred from the DNA. The sample lists 150,000 to 200,000 clones, 70% to 90% seen once, with about 8.6% in the top ten. This clone was found once. The V and J ends lost 6 bases and 3 bases respectively, with 15 bases between them. CDR3 size: 14 residues. CDR1 and CDR2 from the germline V gene are SGHDT and YYEEEE.

The origin of this receptor is a man aged 45 to 65 with active or convalescent COVID-19. The specimen was peripheral blood. The chain carries TRBV5-6 and TRBJ1-1; D gene unclear. The CDR3 is CASTSLRADTEAFF. The CDR3 bases are TGTGCCAGCACTTCGCTGAGGGCAGACACTGAAGCTTTCTTT.